This T cell receptor (beta chain) was recovered during a study of T cell responses to AZD1222 COVID-19 vaccine. In the study overall: Second doses that came at about 4 or about 12 weeks were put together. Study observations and caveats: Donors were largely white British and mainly female; clonal diversity was possibly underestimated.

The ends lost 3 bases at V and 9 bases at J; junction bases unmatched: 14. Germline values: CDR1 SEHNR, CDR2 FQNEAQ (reference sequence). There are 16 residues in the CDR3. Of note for this clone: Its target is unknown.

Libraries were prepared by immunoSEQ multiplex PCR; TCRdb keeps only in-frame clonotypes and omits some of them. Of some 150,000 clones listed, 88% are singletons. The source was peripheral blood, collected on day 0 of AZD1222 vaccination. The V gene is TRBV7-9, the J gene TRBJ2-3, with TRBD2 identical over 8 bases. The clonotype was recovered from an adult in good health. The CDR3: CASSFPTGGPRGTQYF. The CDR3 nucleotides read TGTGCCAGCAGCTTCCCTACGGGAGGGCCTCGGGGGACGCAGTATTTT.